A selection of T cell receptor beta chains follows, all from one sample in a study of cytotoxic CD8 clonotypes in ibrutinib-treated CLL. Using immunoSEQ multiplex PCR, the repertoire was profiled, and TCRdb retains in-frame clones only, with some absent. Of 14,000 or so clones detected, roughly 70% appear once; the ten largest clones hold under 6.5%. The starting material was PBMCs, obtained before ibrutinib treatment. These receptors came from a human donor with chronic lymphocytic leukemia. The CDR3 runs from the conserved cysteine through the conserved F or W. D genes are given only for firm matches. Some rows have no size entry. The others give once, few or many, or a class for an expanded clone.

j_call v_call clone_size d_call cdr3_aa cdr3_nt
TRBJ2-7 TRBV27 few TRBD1 CASSRGQGFYEQYF TGTGCCAGCAGCCGGGGACAGGGTTTCTACGAGCAGTACTTC
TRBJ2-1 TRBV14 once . CASSPIGAYLSNEQFF TGTGCCAGCAGCCCGATTGGGGCGTACCTTAGCAATGAGCAGTTCTTC
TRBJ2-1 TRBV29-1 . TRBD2 CSVTPGSGGTNEQFF TGCAGCGTGACTCCAGGAAGCGGGGGTACCAATGAGCAGTTCTTC
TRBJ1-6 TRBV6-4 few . CASSDRVGSPLHF TGTGCCAGCAGTGACAGGGTGGGTTCACCCCTCCACTTT
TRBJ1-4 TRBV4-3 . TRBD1 CASSQEPWTGRKKLFF TGCGCCAGCAGCCAAGAGCCCTGGACAGGGAGGAAAAAACTGTTTTTT
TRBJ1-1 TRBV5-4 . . CASSRGGGTEAFF TGTGCCAGCTCCCGGGGCGGAGGCACTGAAGCTTTCTTT
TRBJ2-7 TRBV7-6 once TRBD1 CASSPWGQGAGEQYF TGTGCCAGCAGCCCGTGGGGACAGGGGGCGGGGGAGCAGTACTTC
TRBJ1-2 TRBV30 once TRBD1 CARDGRGRGGYTF TGTGCCCGGGATGGCAGGGGGCGCGGGGGCTACACCTTC
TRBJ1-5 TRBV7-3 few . CASSPEGGGSGQPQHF TGTGCCAGCAGCCCCGAGGGGGGAGGGTCGGGGCAGCCCCAGCATTTT
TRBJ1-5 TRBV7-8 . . CASRPQGPHQPQHF TGTGCCAGCAGACCGCAGGGGCCCCATCAGCCCCAGCATTTT
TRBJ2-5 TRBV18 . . CASSSGPAQETQYF TGTGCCAGCTCATCGGGACCGGCCCAAGAGACCCAGTACTTC
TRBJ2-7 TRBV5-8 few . CASSFWGSPYEQYF TGTGCCAGCAGCTTTTGGGGGTCCCCCTACGAGCAGTACTTC
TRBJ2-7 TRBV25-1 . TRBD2 CASSEVLAGVRYEQYF TGTGCCAGCAGTGAAGTCCTAGCGGGAGTTCGGTACGAGCAGTACTTC
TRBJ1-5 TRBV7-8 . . CASSPGQLDQPQHF TGTGCCAGCAGCCCCGGACAGTTAGATCAGCCCCAGCATTTT
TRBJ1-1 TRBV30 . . CAWRSAGWNTEAFF TGTGCCTGGAGGTCGGCAGGGTGGAACACTGAAGCTTTCTTT
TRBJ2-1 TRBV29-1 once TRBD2 CSVGVGLAGYNEQFF TGCAGCGTTGGGGTGGGACTAGCGGGGTACAATGAGCAGTTCTTC
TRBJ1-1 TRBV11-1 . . CASTAGAEAFF TGTGCCAGCACCGCGGGGGCTGAAGCTTTCTTT
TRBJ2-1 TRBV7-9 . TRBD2 CASSLGSGGVDEQFF TGTGCCAGCAGCTTAGGTAGCGGGGGGGTAGATGAGCAGTTCTTC
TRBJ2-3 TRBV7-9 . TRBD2 CASSSRLAGGSDTQYF TGTGCCAGCAGCTCCAGACTAGCGGGAGGCTCAGATACGCAGTATTTT
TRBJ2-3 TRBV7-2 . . CASSLVGGLLGDTQYF TGTGCCAGCAGCTTAGTTGGGGGGCTCCTCGGCGATACGCAGTATTTT
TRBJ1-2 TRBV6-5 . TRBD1 CASRRDRNYGYTF TGTGCCAGCAGACGGGACAGGAACTATGGCTACACCTTC
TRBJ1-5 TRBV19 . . CASTGTAIGSNQPQHF TGTGCCAGTACCGGGACCGCCATCGGGAGCAATCAGCCCCAGCATTTT
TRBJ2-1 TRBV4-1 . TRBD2 CASSQELAGVRGNEQFF TGCGCCAGCAGCCAAGAGTTAGCGGGAGTTCGGGGAAATGAGCAGTTCTTC
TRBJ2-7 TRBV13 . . CASSPSIGGGHYEQYF TGTGCCAGCAGCCCCTCTATTGGGGGAGGCCACTACGAGCAGTACTTC
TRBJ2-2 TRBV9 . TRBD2 CASSAPGLPNTGELFF TGTGCCAGCAGCGCACCGGGACTACCGAACACCGGGGAGCTGTTTTTT
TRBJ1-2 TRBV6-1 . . CASSEFGVIYGYTF TGTGCCAGCAGTGAATTCGGGGTCATCTATGGCTACACCTTC
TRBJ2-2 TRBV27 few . CASRPPGTIPGELFF TGTGCCAGCAGGCCACCGGGAACGATACCCGGGGAGCTGTTTTTT
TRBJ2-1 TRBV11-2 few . CASSLAWTGGNEQFF TGTGCCAGCAGCTTAGCCTGGACCGGAGGGAATGAGCAGTTCTTC
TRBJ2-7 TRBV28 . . CASTLGGPLIEQYF TGTGCCAGCACCCTGGGAGGCCCCCTGATAGAGCAGTACTTC
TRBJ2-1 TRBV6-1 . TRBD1 CASRQGGSYNEQFF TGTGCCAGCAGACAGGGGGGCTCCTACAATGAGCAGTTCTTC
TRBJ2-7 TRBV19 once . CASSISRRGTQYF TGTGCCAGTAGTATATCCCGCAGGGGCACCCAGTACTTC
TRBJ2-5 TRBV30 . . CAWSVMGGRETQYF TGTGCCTGGAGTGTAATGGGGGGGCGGGAGACCCAGTACTTC
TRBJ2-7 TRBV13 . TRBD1 CASSLGQGAPEQYF TGTGCCAGCAGCCTCGGACAGGGGGCCCCCGAGCAGTACTTC
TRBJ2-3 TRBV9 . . CASSVGQGSTDTQYF TGTGCCAGCAGCGTAGGCCAGGGGAGCACAGATACGCAGTATTTT
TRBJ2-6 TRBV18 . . CASSEPGAPGANVLTF TGTGCCAGCTCAGAGCCCGGGGCCCCTGGGGCCAACGTCCTGACTTTC
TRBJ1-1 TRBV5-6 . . CASSFLAEAFF TGTGCCAGCAGCTTTTTGGCTGAAGCTTTCTTT
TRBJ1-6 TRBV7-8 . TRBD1 CASSPDRELHF TGTGCCAGCAGCCCCGACAGGGAACTCCACTTT
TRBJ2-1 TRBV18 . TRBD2 CASSPRAPAGAYNEQFF TGTGCCAGCTCACCGCGGGCCCCCGCGGGGGCCTACAATGAGCAGTTCTTC
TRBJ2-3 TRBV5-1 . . CASSSPAIDTQYF TGCGCCAGCAGCTCCCCCGCCATCGATACGCAGTATTTT
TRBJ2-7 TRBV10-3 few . CATYPSLGHEQYF TGTGCCACCTACCCATCCCTGGGGCACGAGCAGTACTTC
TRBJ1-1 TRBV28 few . CASSRQRGTEAFF TGTGCCAGCAGTCGACAGAGGGGCACTGAAGCTTTCTTT
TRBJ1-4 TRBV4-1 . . CASSQGTAPRRGEKLFF TGCGCCAGCAGCCAAGGCACAGCCCCCCGGCGTGGGGAAAAACTGTTTTTT
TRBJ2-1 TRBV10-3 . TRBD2 CAISESPGGDEQFF TGTGCCATCAGTGAGTCGCCGGGAGGGGATGAGCAGTTCTTC
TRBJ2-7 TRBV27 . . CASSLSPGHAYEQYF TGTGCCAGCAGTTTATCGCCTGGCCATGCCTACGAGCAGTACTTC
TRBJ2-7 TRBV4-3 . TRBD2 CASSQSRVGGANPYEQYF TGCGCCAGCAGCCAAAGTCGGGTCGGGGGGGCAAACCCCTACGAGCAGTACTTC
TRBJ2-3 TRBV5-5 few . CASSLVWGTDTQYF TGTGCCAGCAGCTTGGTTTGGGGCACAGATACGCAGTATTTT
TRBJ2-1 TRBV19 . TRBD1 CASSIRGNEQFF TGTGCCAGTAGTATCAGGGGGAATGAGCAGTTCTTC
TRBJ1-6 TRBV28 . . CASSFGSGAGPLHF TGTGCCAGCAGTTTTGGGTCCGGGGCTGGGCCCCTCCACTTT
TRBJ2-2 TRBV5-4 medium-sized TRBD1 CASSSPGTGGFGELFF TGTGCCAGCAGCTCACCGGGGACAGGGGGCTTCGGGGAGCTGTTTTTT
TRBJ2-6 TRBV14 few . CASSQVGSGANVLTF TGTGCCAGCAGCCAAGTGGGGTCTGGGGCCAACGTCCTGACTTTC
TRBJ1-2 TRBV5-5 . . CASSLPNYGYTF TGTGCCAGCAGCCTCCCTAACTATGGCTACACCTTC
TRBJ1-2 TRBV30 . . CAWSVRATAGGYGYTF TGTGCCTGGAGTGTACGGGCGACAGCCGGGGGCTATGGCTACACCTTC
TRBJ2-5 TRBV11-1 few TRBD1 CASSRGQGETQYF TGTGCCAGCAGCCGCGGACAGGGAGAGACCCAGTACTTC
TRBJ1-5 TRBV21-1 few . CASKGQPQHF TGTGCCAGCAAGGGACAGCCCCAGCATTTT
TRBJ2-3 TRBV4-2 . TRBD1 CASSQGTGSGSDTQYF TGTGCCAGCAGCCAAGGGACAGGGAGTGGTTCAGATACGCAGTATTTT